The sequence of this TCR beta chain was determined in a study of Graves' ophthalmopathy and Graves' hyperthyroidism. The diagnosis combined clinical symptoms, thyroxine, TRAb, thyroid ultrasound and orbital computed tomography scans. Regarding this clonotype: The conserved closing phenylalanine or tryptophan is absent in this CDR3, likely reflecting a read error.

CDR1 and CDR2 (germline): SGHRS, YFSETQ. Trimming pared 2 bases from V and 2 bases from J, leaving 28 bases between. This CDR3 comprises 20 residues. Using RNA transcripts, the TCR beta CDR3 regions were amplified. In the first round, RT-PCR was carried out with HTBI primers, and a multiplex PCR formed the second round. TCRdb analysed the multiplex PCR reads with MiXCR anew, one entry per CDR3 protein. Of approximately 640,000 distinct CDR3 sequences in the sample, about 41% were seen once. The sample taken for sequencing was peripheral blood. The TCR was taken from an adult man with Graves' ophthalmopathy. The chain is built from TRBV5-1 and TRBJ2-5; a weak D match, TRBD1 (7 bases). This CDR3 is CASSLLPGQSLGGRQETQYV. CDR3 coding DNA: TGCGCCAGCAGCTTACTACCGGGACAGAGTTTGGGGGGCCGACAAGAGACCCAGTACGTC.